This T cell receptor beta chain was obtained from a study of T-cell memory formation after mild COVID-19. Background on the study: Clusters of TCRs were largely donor specific. Study-level results: Pre-infection memory showed some responding clones, and this suggested that cross-reactive memory joined. CD8+ contracting clones occupied EMRA, while CD4+ ones occupied mainly CM and EM.

The CDR3 is 19 amino acids. Germline CDR1 reads SGHVS; CDR2 reads FQNEAQ. V gave up 0 bases and J gave up 6 bases, with 24 bases separating them. TCR alpha and TCR beta cDNA libraries carrying sample barcodes and UMIs came from 5'RACE with constant-segment primers. TCRdb re-called the 5' RACE reads through MiXCR, storing one row per CDR3 protein. The data show approximately 60,000 distinct CDR3 sequences, roughly 10% seen once. To note about this clonotype: Its antigen is currently unknown.

The receptor was isolated from a man aged 18 to 35 who had mild COVID-19 (a few samples of this study predate the infection). Cell type and time point are not known. This sequence joins TRBV7-8 and TRBJ2-1; D assignment may be TRBD1 or TRBD2 (5 bases each). The specimen was PBMCs or a T cell subset sorted from them (not recorded which). Written as DNA, the CDR3 is TGTGCCAGCAGCTTAGCGCGGTTATTTGGGGACCGGAGATCCAATGAGCAGTTCTTC. It encodes CASSLARLFGDRRSNEQFF. Using reference TRBV7-8 and TRBJ2-1 for the parts outside the CDR3, the full variable domain is GAGVSQSPRYKVAKRGQDVALRCDPISGHVSLFWYQQALGQGPEFLTYFQNEAQLDKSGLPSDRFFAERPEGSVSTLKIQRTQQEDSAVYLCASSLARLFGDRRSNEQFFGPGTRLTVL.